The source of this T cell receptor beta chain is a study of blood T cell repertoires in COVID-19. About the study: Italy, Spain and the United States were the sources of the convalescent and acute COVID-19 samples.

Per the study methods: Reference gene primer amplification gave nucleated cell count estimates. Repertoires were generated with immunoSEQ multiplex PCR, while TCRdb's copy carries only in-frame clones and drops some. V and J calls and clone size are as listed in that table; D and trimming were resolved from the DNA. The sample lists around 700,000 clones; about nine tenths were seen once. Comments on this clone: Other DNA sequences of this sample code for an identical CDR3.

Material: peripheral blood. The receptor was derived from a woman between 18 and 30 years old with acute or convalescent COVID-19.

The CDR3 nucleotides are TGTGCCAGTAGTATAGCGGGGGGAAGCACAGATACGCAGTATTTT. It codes for CASSIAGGSTDTQYF. The chain recombines TRBV19 with TRBJ2-3; TRBD2 matches at 7 bases. The V segment lost 1 base and the J segment 0 bases; nucleotides outside the gene matches: 1. The CDR3 loop spans 15 amino acids. In germline, CDR1 is LNHDA, CDR2 SQIVND (reference sequence). The whole variable domain, remainder taken from reference TRBV19 and TRBJ2-3, is DGGITQSPKYLFRKEGQNVTLSCEQNLNHDAMYWYRQDPGQGLRLIYYSQIVNDFQKGDIAEGYSVSREKKESFPLTVTSAQKNPTAFYLCASSIAGGSTDTQYFGPGTRLTVL.